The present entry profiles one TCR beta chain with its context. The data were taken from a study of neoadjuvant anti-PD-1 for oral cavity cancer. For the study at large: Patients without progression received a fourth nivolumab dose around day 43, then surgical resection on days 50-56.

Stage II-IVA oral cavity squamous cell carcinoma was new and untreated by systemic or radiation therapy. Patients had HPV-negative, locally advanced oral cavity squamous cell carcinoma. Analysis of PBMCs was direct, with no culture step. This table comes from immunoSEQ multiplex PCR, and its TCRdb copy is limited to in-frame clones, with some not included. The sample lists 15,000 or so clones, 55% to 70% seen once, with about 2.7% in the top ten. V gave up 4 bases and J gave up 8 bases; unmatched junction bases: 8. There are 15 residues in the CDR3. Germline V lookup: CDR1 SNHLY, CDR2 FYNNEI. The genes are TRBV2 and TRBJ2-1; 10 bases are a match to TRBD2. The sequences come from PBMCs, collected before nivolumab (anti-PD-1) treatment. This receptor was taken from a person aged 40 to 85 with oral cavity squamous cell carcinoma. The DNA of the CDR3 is TGTGCCAGCAGTGCCCCTAGCGGGAGAGGGGATGAGCAGTTCTTC. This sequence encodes CASSAPSGRGDEQFF.